One and the same sample provided the 27 T cell receptor beta chains below, sequenced in a study of Graves' ophthalmopathy and Graves' hyperthyroidism. Investigators amplified TCR beta CDR3 regions from RNA transcripts. Following a first-round RT-PCR that used HTBI primers, a second-round multiplex PCR was carried out. TCRdb fed the multiplex PCR reads into MiXCR, producing one record per CDR3 protein. The table lists hundreds of thousands of distinct CDR3 sequences, 45% to 55% of them singletons. The sample taken for sequencing was peripheral blood. Receptors were obtained from an adult man with Graves' ophthalmopathy.

This clonotype was counted only a few times. This sequence joins TRBV7-8 and TRBJ2-5, with a weak D call TRBD2 (5 bases). V lost 4 bases and J 3 bases, leaving 12 bases between the germline ends. Germline V gene lookup returns CDR1 SGHVS and CDR2 FQNEAQ. This CDR3 spans 14 amino acids. Here the CDR3 reads CASSSRTGKETQYF. The CDR3 bases are TGTGCCAGCAGCTCCCGGACGGGGAAAGAGACCCAGTACTTC.

V usage is TRBV7-9 and J usage is TRBJ2-5, with 8 bases that match TRBD1. V lost 5 bases and J lost 4; bases outside the gene matches: 9. Germline CDR1 is SEHNR and CDR2 is FQNEAQ (reference sequence). CDR3 length: 15 amino acids. CDR3 sequence (DNA): TGTGCCAGCAGCAAGGACAGGGTTGCGAGAGAGACCCAGTACTTC. Its translation is CASSKDRVARETQYF. Together with reference TRBV7-9 and TRBJ2-5, the CDR3 gives the full variable domain: DTGVSQNPRHKITKRGQNVTFRCDPISEHNRLYWYRQTLGQGPEFLTYFQNEAQLEKSRLLSDRFSAERPKGSFSTLEIQRTEQGDSAMYLCASSKDRVARETQYFGPGTRLLVL.

This clonotype was observed a few times. The rearrangement joins TRBV19 to TRBJ1-2; 9 bases fit TRBD1. CDR1 LNHDA and CDR2 SQIVND come from the germline V gene (reference sequence). This CDR3 spans 15 amino acids. The junction had 12 bases not matched to a gene; V was cut back by 5 bases and J by 8 bases. The CDR3, as DNA: TGTGCCAGTAGTGTCAGGGACAGGGTGGGGTCCGGCTACACCTTC. Its translation: CASSVRDRVGSGYTF.

This sequence joins TRBV7-8 and TRBJ2-7; D not certain. In germline, CDR1 is SGHVS, CDR2 FQNEAQ. V dropped 6 bases and J dropped 1 base, with 13 bases sitting between them. The CDR3 contains 14 residues. This chain's CDR3 is CASSVERHSYEQYF. CDR3 DNA sequence: TGTGCCAGCAGTGTTGAGAGGCATTCCTACGAGCAGTACTTC.

The genes are TRBV7-3 and TRBJ1-5; D unclear. CDR1 is SGHTA, CDR2 FQGTGA, per germline. The CDR3 consists of 15 residues. V was clipped by 5 bases and J by 2 bases, with 13 bases between them. The chain's CDR3 is CASSADGQGNQPQHF. For the CDR3, the DNA is TGTGCCAGCAGCGCGGACGGTCAAGGCAATCAGCCCCAGCATTTT.

The chain carries TRBV12-3 or TRBV12-4 and TRBJ2-5; the match to TRBD2 covers 7 bases. CDR3 length: 15 residues. V lost 8 bases, J lost 2 bases, and 11 bases stayed unmatched. CDR3 sequence (DNA): TGTGCCAGCGGAGGGGCGGGGGAGATACAAGAGACCCAGTACTTC. It encodes CASGGAGEIQETQYF.

The chain carries TRBV28 and TRBJ1-2; no definite D call. The CDR3 has 14 residues. Germline CDR1 is MDHEN and CDR2 is SYDVKM. Trimming pared 2 bases from V and 7 bases from J, leaving 14 bases between. CDR3 sequence reads: CASSLKPTFGGYTF. CDR3 nucleotide sequence: TGTGCCAGCAGTTTAAAACCCACCTTCGGTGGCTACACCTTC.

This sequence joins TRBV10-3 and TRBJ1-5; D is uncertain. Per the germline V gene, CDR1 is ENHRY and CDR2 is SYGVKD. The CDR3 sequence is 14 residues long. V was clipped by 4 bases and J by 2 bases, with 9 bases between them. The CDR3 sequence: CAISGEKGNQPQHF. CDR3 coding DNA: TGTGCCATCAGTGGCGAGAAGGGCAATCAGCCCCAGCATTTT.

By share of the sample, this clonotype is medium-sized. The chain uses TRBV20-1 and TRBJ1-1; D is undetermined. The germline V and J ends were trimmed by 2 bases and 7 bases, with 11 bases remaining between them. This CDR3 comprises 12 residues. Germline V gives CDR1 DFQATT, CDR2 SNEGSKA (reference sequence). The chain's CDR3 is CSARPIQFEAFF. The CDR3 DNA sequence: TGCAGTGCTAGACCCATACAGTTTGAAGCTTTCTTT.

The chain carries TRBV10-3 and TRBJ2-1; either TRBD1 or TRBD2 may supply D (6 bases each). Gene TRBJ2-7 matches the end of the DNA better, so the J call may be wrong. CDR1 and CDR2 (germline): ENHRY, SYGVKD. This CDR3 is built from 17 residues. The CDR3 here is CAISESGGTSSYNEQYF. The CDR3 region has the DNA TGTGCCATCAGTGAGTCCGGGGGCACGAGCTCCTACAATGAGCAGTACTTC.

J is TRBJ2-2 and V is TRBV24-1, with 7 positions matching TRBD1. Germline loops: CDR1 KGHDR, CDR2 SFDVKD. This CDR3 spans 14 amino acids. Trimming removed 2 bases from V and 6 bases from J; junction bases left unmatched: 2. CDR3 amino acids: CATSDSQGAGELFF. The CDR3 nucleotides read TGTGCCACCAGTGATTCCCAGGGGGCCGGGGAGCTGTTTTTT.

This clonotype has more than one count but fewer than ten. J is TRBJ1-2 and V is TRBV6-5; D remains unclear. This CDR3 contains 14 residues. Trimming removed 6 bases from V and 0 bases from J, with 11 bases in between. CDR1 MNHEY and CDR2 SVGAGI come from the germline V gene. Written as DNA, the CDR3 is TGTGCCAGCAGCCCCTCATACCCTAACTATGGCTACACCTTC. Its protein is CASSPSYPNYGYTF.

For this clonotype: At one end the junction does not follow the germline gene, possibly because of a read error. The chain employs TRBV10-2 and TRBJ2-5, with D perhaps matching TRBD1 or TRBD2 (7 bases each). Germline V gene data show CDR1 as WSHSY and CDR2 as SAAADI. This CDR3 has 16 amino acids. CDR3 sequence: CASSSGRTGRGETQYF. The CDR3 DNA reads TGTGCCAGCAGTTCCGGGAGGACAGGTCGAGGAGAGACCCAGTACTTC.

The chain joins TRBV27 to TRBJ1-1; no firm D call. V lost 6 bases, J lost 7 bases, and 15 bases lay in between. The germline gives CDR1 MNHEY, CDR2 SMNVEV (reference sequence). The CDR3 has 13 amino acids. The CDR3 nucleotides read TGTGCCAGCAGCTTAGGCAGGCAAAATGAAGCTTTCTTT. This codes for CASSLGRQNEAFF.

The J gene is TRBJ1-2, the V gene TRBV7-9; no firm D call. Trimming pared 3 bases from V and 4 bases from J, leaving 15 bases between. The CDR3 sequence is 15 residues long. Germline CDR1 SEHNR, CDR2 FQNEAQ (reference sequence). The CDR3 DNA follows: TGTGCCAGCAGCTTTACTCGCGGGGATGGCTATGGCTACACCTTC. It codes for CASSFTRGDGYGYTF.

The chain uses TRBV20-1 and TRBJ1-1; D gene unclear. Germline V gene data show CDR1 as DFQATT and CDR2 as SNEGSKA (reference sequence). V gave up 3 bases and J gave up 7 bases, with 12 bases separating them. CDR3 length: 12 residues. CDR3 coding DNA: TGCAGTGCTAGGGAGGATCTGAGTGAAGCTTTCTTT. Translated, it gives CSAREDLSEAFF.

V gene TRBV10-3 combines with J gene TRBJ2-1; D not resolved. Germline V CDR1 and CDR2: ENHRY, SYGVKD. CDR3 length equals 12 residues. V was pared by 2 bases and J by 5 bases, with 4 bases between. CDR3 in amino acids: CAISEEDNEQFF. CDR3 in DNA: TGTGCCATCAGTGAGGAGGACAATGAGCAGTTCTTC.

The V gene is TRBV10-3, the J gene TRBJ1-2; a weak D match, TRBD1 (5 bases). The germline gives CDR1 ENHRY, CDR2 SYGVKD. The CDR3 has 18 residues. Trimming stripped 3 bases from V and 0 bases from J, with 20 bases between. The CDR3 DNA sequence: TGTGCCATCAGTGACCCCTCGGAACAGGTTGCGTCTAACTATGGCTACACCTTC. Its translation: CAISDPSEQVASNYGYTF.

The rearrangement joins TRBV12-3 or TRBV12-4 to TRBJ1-5; D not resolved. The CDR3 has 14 residues. V was cut by 8 bases and J by 0 bases, with 11 bases left in between. In nucleotides, the CDR3 is TGTGCCAGCGCAGAGGCAGATAGCAATCAGCCCCAGCATTTT. Its translation: CASAEADSNQPQHF.

This rearrangement joins TRBV11-3 to TRBJ2-7; D remains ambiguous. V lost 2 bases and J 5 bases, leaving 13 bases between the germline ends. The germline gives CDR1 SGHNT, CDR2 YENEEA. This CDR3 is built from 14 residues. In DNA, the CDR3 is TGTGCCAGCAGCTTAACCCCAAGCGTCGACGAGCAGTACTTC. This sequence encodes CASSLTPSVDEQYF.

The chain recombines TRBV7-2 with TRBJ2-7, with D hard to call. The germline V gene encodes CDR1 SGHTA and CDR2 FQGNSA. This CDR3 comprises 12 residues. The germline V and J ends were trimmed by 3 bases and 3 bases, with 6 bases remaining between them. Written as DNA, the CDR3 is TGTGCCAGCAGCTTGGCCCTCTACGAGCAGTACTTC. Amino acid sequence: CASSLALYEQYF.

There are a few counts of this clonotype. J is TRBJ1-1 and V is TRBV20-1; possible D gene TRBD1, 6 bases. This CDR3 contains 14 residues. The germline CDR1 and CDR2 sequences are DFQATT and SNEGSKA (reference sequence). V was pared by 6 bases and J by 1 base, with 15 bases between. Here the CDR3 reads CSAAGAKRNTEAFF. DNA for the CDR3: TGCAGTGCAGCGGGGGCGAAGCGGAACACTGAAGCTTTCTTT.

This clonotype was seen more than once but under ten times. The gene calls are TRBV9 and TRBJ2-7; perhaps TRBD2 as D (7 bases). Deletions cut 4 bases from V and 3 bases from J, with 17 bases between. The CDR3 totals 15 residues. Germline CDR1 and CDR2: SGDLS and YYNGEE. CDR3: CASSPRGDNLYEQYF. The CDR3 DNA reads as TGTGCCAGCAGCCCACGGGGGGACAACCTCTACGAGCAGTACTTC.

This clonotype has just a few counts. The genes are TRBV19 and TRBJ2-3; 12 positions agree with TRBD2. Losses at the gene ends were 4 bases for V and 4 bases for J; bases not matched to a gene: 6. This CDR3 comprises 16 residues. The germline V gene has CDR1 LNHDA and CDR2 SQIVND (reference sequence). CDR3 region: CASSTRTSGVPDTQYF. For the CDR3, the DNA is TGTGCCAGTAGTACCAGGACTAGCGGGGTCCCAGATACGCAGTATTTT.

This clonotype has just a few counts. The chain uses TRBV12-3 or TRBV12-4 and TRBJ2-7; 7 bases fit TRBD1. J lost 2 bases, V lost 8 bases, and 6 bases had no gene match. The CDR3 consists of 13 residues. The CDR3 nucleotides are TGTGCCAGCTCACCCGACAGGGCCTACGAGCAGTACTTC. Its translation: CASSPDRAYEQYF.

This clonotype was seen repeatedly, ten times or more. The chain employs TRBV2 and TRBJ2-6; D remains unclear. The V and J ends lost 3 bases and 0 bases respectively, with 3 bases between them. This CDR3 region has 14 residues. Per germline, CDR1 SNHLY and CDR2 FYNNEI. CDR3 residues: CASSDHSGANVLTF. CDR3 nucleotides: TGTGCCAGCAGTGACCACTCTGGGGCCAACGTCCTGACTTTC.

The chain has TRBV7-9 and TRBJ1-2; a possible D gene is TRBD1 (5 bases). This CDR3 is 13 amino acids long. V was cut by 8 bases and J by 4 bases, with 14 bases left in between. In germline, CDR1 is SEHNR, CDR2 FQNEAQ (reference sequence). This CDR3 is CASQRGGPYGYTF. The CDR3 DNA follows: TGTGCCAGCCAGAGGGGCGGACCCTATGGCTACACCTTC.